This TCR beta chain originates from a study of CD8 T cells in ankylosing spondylitis. The TCR beta libraries were generated through quantitative 5'-RACE incorporating molecular barcodes. TCRdb re-analysed the 5' RACE reads in MiXCR, keeping a single row per CDR3 protein. The sample lists 50,000 to 65,000 distinct CDR3 sequences; approximately 7% were seen once. Overall study results and limits: Seemingly distinctive of ankylosing spondylitis blood was a TCR beta motif formed by eight highly homologous variants.

Trimming pared 2 bases from V and 7 bases from J, leaving 14 bases between. This CDR3 has 15 residues. CDR1 is ENHRY, CDR2 SYGVKD, per germline. This clonotype was recorded many times. What it binds is not known. The rearrangement links TRBV10-3 to TRBJ1-4; D might be TRBD1 (5 bases). The specimen was blood, either unsorted or a sorted T cell fraction (not recorded which). The clonotype was recovered from a female donor with ankylosing spondylitis or in good health (not recorded which). CDR3 DNA sequence: TGTGCCATCAGTGAGGGAAGGGGCAAGATTGAAAAACTGTTTTTT. Protein sequence: CAISEGRGKIEKLFF.